This TCR beta chain originates from a study of OX40 agonist ivuxolimab in advanced cancers. Study-wide results and limits: On average, a greater number of expanded clones characterised CD8+ T cells relative to CD4+. Among the nonresponders, some also had low normalized T-cell clonal expansion.

Repertoires were generated with immunoSEQ multiplex PCR, while TCRdb's copy carries only in-frame clones and drops some. Among 10,000 or so clones listed, less than 75% were seen once. Trimming cost V 1 base and J 4 bases, with 5 bases left between them. Germline CDR1 and CDR2: SEHNR and FQNEAQ (reference sequence). This CDR3 is 12 amino acids long. For this clone: Its specificity is unknown.

The clonotype was recovered from an adult with an advanced solid tumor such as melanoma, head and neck, liver or kidney cancer. The starting material was CD4+ or CD8+ T cells sorted from blood, obtained in a trial of the OX40 agonist ivuxolimab. V usage is TRBV7-9 and J usage is TRBJ2-7; D gene uncertain. The CDR3 is CASSLGWYEQYF. The CDR3 nucleotides are TGTGCCAGCAGCTTAGGGTGGTACGAGCAGTACTTC.